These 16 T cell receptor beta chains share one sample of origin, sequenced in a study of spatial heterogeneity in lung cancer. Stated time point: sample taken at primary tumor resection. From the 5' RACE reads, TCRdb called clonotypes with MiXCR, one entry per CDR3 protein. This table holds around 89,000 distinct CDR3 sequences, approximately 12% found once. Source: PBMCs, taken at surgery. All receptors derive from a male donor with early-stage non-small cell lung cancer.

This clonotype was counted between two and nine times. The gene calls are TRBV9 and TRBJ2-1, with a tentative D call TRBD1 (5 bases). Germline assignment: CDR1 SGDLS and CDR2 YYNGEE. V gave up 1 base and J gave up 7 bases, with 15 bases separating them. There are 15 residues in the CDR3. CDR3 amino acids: CASSVKGDWANEQFF. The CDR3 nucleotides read TGTGCCAGCAGCGTAAAAGGGGATTGGGCTAATGAGCAGTTCTTC.

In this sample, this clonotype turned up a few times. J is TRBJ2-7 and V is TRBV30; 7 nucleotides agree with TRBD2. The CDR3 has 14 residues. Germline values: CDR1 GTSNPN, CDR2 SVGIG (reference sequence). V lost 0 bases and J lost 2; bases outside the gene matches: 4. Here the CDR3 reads CAWSVPAGTYEQYF. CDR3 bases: TGTGCCTGGAGTGTACCAGCGGGAACCTACGAGCAGTACTTC.

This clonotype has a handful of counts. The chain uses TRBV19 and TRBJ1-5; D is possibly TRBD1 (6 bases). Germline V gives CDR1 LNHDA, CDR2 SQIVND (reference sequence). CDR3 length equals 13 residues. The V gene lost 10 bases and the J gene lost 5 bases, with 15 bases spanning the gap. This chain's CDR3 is CATAGTNDQPQHF. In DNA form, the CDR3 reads TGTGCCACTGCCGGGACAAACGATCAGCCCCAGCATTTT.

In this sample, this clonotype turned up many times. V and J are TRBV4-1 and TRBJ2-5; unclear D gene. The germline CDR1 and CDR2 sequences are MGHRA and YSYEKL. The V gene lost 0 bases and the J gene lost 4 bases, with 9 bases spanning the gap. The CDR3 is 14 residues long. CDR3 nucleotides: TGCGCCAGCAGCCAAGATAACTTAAGAGAGACCCAGTACTTC. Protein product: CASSQDNLRETQYF.

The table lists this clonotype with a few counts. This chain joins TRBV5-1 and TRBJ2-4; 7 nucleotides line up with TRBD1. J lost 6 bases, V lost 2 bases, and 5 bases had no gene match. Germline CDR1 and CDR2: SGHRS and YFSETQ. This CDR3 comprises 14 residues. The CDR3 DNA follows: TGCGCCAGCAGCTTACCGGGACAGCCAAACATTCAGTACTTC. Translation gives CASSLPGQPNIQYF.

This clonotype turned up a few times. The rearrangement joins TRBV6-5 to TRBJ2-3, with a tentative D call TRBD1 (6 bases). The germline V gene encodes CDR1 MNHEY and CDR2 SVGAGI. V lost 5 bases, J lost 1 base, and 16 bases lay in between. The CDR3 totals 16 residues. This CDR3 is CASSPQTGIGTDTQYF. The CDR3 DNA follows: TGTGCCAGCAGTCCGCAAACAGGGATCGGCACAGATACGCAGTATTTT.

In DNA form, the CDR3 reads TGTGCCAGCAGCCTCAGGGGGAACTATGGCTACACCTTC. As protein: CASSLRGNYGYTF. This chain joins TRBV6-5 and TRBJ1-2, with TRBD1 identical over 7 bases. Trimming removed 6 bases from V and 2 bases from J; junction bases left unmatched: 3. Germline CDR1 is MNHEY and CDR2 is SVGAGI. CDR3 length: 13 residues.

CDR3 coding DNA: TGTGCCAGCAGTTTAAACAGTCCAGATACGCAGTATTTT. This translates into CASSLNSPDTQYF. The chain joins TRBV12-3 or TRBV12-4 to TRBJ2-3; unclear D gene. V dropped 2 bases and J dropped 4 bases, with 7 bases sitting between them. The CDR3 extends over 13 amino acids.

CDR3 residues: CASSFTASSYNEQFF. Here the CDR3 DNA reads TGCGCCAGCAGCTTCACCGCGAGCTCCTACAATGAGCAGTTCTTC. The chain is built from TRBV5-1 and TRBJ2-1; D not certain. Trimming cost V 2 bases and J 0 bases, with 9 bases left between them. Germline-derived CDR1 and CDR2 are SGHRS and YFSETQ. The CDR3 totals 15 residues.

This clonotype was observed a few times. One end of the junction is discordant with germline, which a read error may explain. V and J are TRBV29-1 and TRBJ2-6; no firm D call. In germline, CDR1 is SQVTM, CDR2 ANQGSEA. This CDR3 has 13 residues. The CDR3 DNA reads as TGCAGCGTTCAAGAATCTGGGGCCAACGTCCTGACTTTC. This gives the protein CSVQESGANVLTF.

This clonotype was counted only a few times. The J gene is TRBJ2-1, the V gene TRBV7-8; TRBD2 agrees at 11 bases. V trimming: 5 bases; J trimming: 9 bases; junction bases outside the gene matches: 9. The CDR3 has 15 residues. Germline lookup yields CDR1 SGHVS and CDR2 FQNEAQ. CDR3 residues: CASSTFGLAGAEQFF. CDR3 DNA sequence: TGTGCCAGCAGCACTTTCGGACTAGCGGGTGCTGAGCAGTTCTTC.

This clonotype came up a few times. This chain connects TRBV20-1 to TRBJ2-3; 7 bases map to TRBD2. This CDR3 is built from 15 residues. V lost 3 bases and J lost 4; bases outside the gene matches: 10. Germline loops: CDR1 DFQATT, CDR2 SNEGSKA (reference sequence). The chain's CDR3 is CSARAASGGSDTQYF. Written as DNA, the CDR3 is TGCAGTGCTAGGGCGGCTAGCGGCGGGTCAGATACGCAGTATTTT.

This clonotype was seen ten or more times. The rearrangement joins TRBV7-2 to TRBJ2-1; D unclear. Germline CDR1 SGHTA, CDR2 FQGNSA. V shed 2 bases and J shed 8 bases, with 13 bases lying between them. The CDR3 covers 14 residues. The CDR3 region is CASSLRALGDEQFF. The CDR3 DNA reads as TGTGCCAGCAGCTTAAGGGCCCTCGGCGATGAGCAGTTCTTC.

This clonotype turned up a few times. CDR3 coding DNA: TGTGCCAGCTCACGGGCGGGACGGCAGAACACTGAAGCTTTCTTT. This gives the protein CASSRAGRQNTEAFF. The chain recombines TRBV18 with TRBJ1-1; D is perhaps TRBD1 (5 bases). This CDR3 is 15 amino acids long. From germline, CDR1 is KGHSH and CDR2 LQKENI. Trimming took 4 bases from V and 1 from J, leaving 13 bases between them.

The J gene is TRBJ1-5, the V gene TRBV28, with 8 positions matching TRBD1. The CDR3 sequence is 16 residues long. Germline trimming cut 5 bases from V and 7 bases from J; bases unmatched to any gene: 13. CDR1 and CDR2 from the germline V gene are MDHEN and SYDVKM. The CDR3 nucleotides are TGTGCCAGCAGTATGAGACAGGGGATGGGAGAGCAGCCCCAGCATTTT. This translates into CASSMRQGMGEQPQHF.

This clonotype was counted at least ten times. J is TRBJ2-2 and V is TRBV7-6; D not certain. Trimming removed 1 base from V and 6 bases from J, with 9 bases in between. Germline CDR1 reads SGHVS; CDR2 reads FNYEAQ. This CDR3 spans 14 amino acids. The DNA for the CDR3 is TGTGCCAGCAGCTTAGGGAGAGTTCCCGGGGAGCTGTTTTTT. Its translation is CASSLGRVPGELFF.